The TCR beta chain under discussion was sequenced for a study of CD8 T cells in ankylosing spondylitis. The table lists this clonotype with a few counts. Its antigen is not identified. TCR beta libraries were made by quantitative 5'-RACE with molecular barcodes. TCRdb reprocessed the 5' RACE reads via MiXCR and lists one record per CDR3 protein. There are 800,000 to 900,000 distinct CDR3 sequences in the sample; approximately 12% occur only once, and 0.51% lies in the top ten. This CDR3 contains 16 residues. CDR1 is SEHNR and CDR2 is FQNEAQ in the germline V gene (reference sequence). Trimming removed 5 bases from V and 3 bases from J, with 17 bases in between. Points from the study as a whole: Earlier studies detected some motif variants in reactive arthritis synovial fluid and blood. Seemingly characteristic of ankylosing spondylitis blood was a TCR beta motif consisting of several highly homologous variants. Clones tied to disease were said to be significantly enriched in matched ankylosing spondylitis synovial fluid. The disease-linked clones had a CD8+ phenotype and low blood frequencies.

The sample taken for sequencing was blood, either unsorted or a sorted T cell fraction (not recorded which). The source is a male donor with ankylosing spondylitis. The V and J genes are TRBV7-9 and TRBJ2-1; tentatively, D is TRBD1 or TRBD2 (7 bases each). The CDR3 nucleotides read TGTGCCAGCAGCCCTCAGGGGGGGACCCTCTACAATGAGCAGTTCTTC. Translating it yields CASSPQGGTLYNEQFF. Filled out from reference TRBV7-9 and TRBJ2-1, the complete variable domain reads DTGVSQNPRHKITKRGQNVTFRCDPISEHNRLYWYRQTLGQGPEFLTYFQNEAQLEKSRLLSDRFSAERPKGSFSTLEIQRTEQGDSAMYLCASSPQGGTLYNEQFFGPGTRLTVL.